This T cell receptor (beta chain) was recovered during a study of shared clonotypes between healthy human individuals. The CDR3 runs to 16 residues. V trimming: 5 bases; J trimming: 0 bases; junction bases outside the gene matches: 6. CDR1 is SGHTA, CDR2 FQGNSA, per germline. Each donor was a Caucasian adult residing in Nashville, Tennessee. The input for sorted-subset replicate PCRs was approximately 200 ng DNA, tens of thousands of T cell genomes. Measured with immunoSEQ multiplex PCR; TCRdb has only the in-frame clones, and not every one. Among 2.3 million or so clones listed, 93% were seen once. The sequenced sample was naive CD4+ T cells from PBMCs. Subset meaning: CD45RA+ positively selected. The chain employs TRBV7-2 and TRBJ2-7, with 11 nucleotides matching TRBD2. This receptor was taken from a man aged 18 to 29 in good health. Some clones in this sample may be carry-over from other donors' samples. For the CDR3, the DNA is TGTGCCAGCAGCCAAACTAGCGGGAGCCTCTCCTACGAGCAGTACTTC. Translating it yields CASSQTSGSLSYEQYF.